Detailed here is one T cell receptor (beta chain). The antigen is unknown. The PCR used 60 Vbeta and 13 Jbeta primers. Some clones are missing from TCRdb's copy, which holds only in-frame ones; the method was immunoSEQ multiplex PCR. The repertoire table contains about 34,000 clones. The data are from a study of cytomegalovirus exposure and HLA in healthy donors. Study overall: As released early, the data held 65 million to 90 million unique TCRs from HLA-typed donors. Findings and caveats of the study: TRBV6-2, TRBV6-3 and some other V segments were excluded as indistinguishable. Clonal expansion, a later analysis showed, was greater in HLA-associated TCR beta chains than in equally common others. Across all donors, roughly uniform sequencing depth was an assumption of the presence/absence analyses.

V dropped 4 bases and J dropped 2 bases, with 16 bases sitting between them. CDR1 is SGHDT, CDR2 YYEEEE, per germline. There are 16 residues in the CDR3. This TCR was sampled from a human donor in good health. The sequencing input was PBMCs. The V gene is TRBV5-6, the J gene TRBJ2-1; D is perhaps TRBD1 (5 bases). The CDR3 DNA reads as TGTGCCAGCAGCCCCCAAAGGACACACGCCTACAATGAGCAGTTCTTC. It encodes CASSPQRTHAYNEQFF.